The clone carrying this T cell receptor beta chain was found a few times. Its specificity is unknown. Assay used: immunoSEQ multiplex PCR; TCRdb lists only in-frame clones, some missing. This table has some 100,000 clones, roughly 92% appearing once. Second-dose intervals near 4 or 12 weeks were combined. CDR3 length: 12 amino acids. The germline V and J ends were trimmed by 3 bases and 5 bases, with 7 bases remaining between them. This entry is derived from a study of T cell responses to AZD1222 COVID-19 vaccine. Study results and limitations: The study identified only 6 or 7 AZD1222 recipients as seropositive at baseline. Vaccine-associated CD4 TCRs spanned spike, dominant at 160-218 and 743-854. An increase in Spike-specific TCR breadth and depth was observed after two AZD1222 doses.

The sample consisted of peripheral blood, taken 28 days after the second AZD1222 dose. The chain couples TRBV12-3 or TRBV12-4 to TRBJ2-5, with D uncertain. The clonotype was recovered from an adult who received the AZD1222 COVID-19 vaccine. Here the CDR3 reads CASSFERETQYF. The DNA for the CDR3 is TGTGCCAGCAGTTTCGAGAGGGAGACCCAGTACTTC.